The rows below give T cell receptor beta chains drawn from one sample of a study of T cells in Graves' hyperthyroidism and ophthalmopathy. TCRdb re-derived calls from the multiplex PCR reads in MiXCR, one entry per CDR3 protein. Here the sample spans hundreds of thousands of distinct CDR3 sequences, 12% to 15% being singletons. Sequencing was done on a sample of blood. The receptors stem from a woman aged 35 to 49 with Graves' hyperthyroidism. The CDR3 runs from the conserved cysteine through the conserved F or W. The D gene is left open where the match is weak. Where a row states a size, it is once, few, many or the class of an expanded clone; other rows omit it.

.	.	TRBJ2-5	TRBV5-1	CASSLVHREETQYF	TGCGCCAGCAGCTTGGTGCATAGGGAGGAGACCCAGTACTTC
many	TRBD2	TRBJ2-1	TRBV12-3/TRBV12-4	CASSLSGGAYNEQFF	TGTGCCAGCAGTTTATCGGGAGGGGCCTACAATGAGCAGTTCTTC
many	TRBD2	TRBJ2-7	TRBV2	CASTLKGGTGGIHYEQYF	TGTGCCAGCACCCTTAAAGGGGGAACGGGAGGGATTCACTACGAGCAGTACTTC
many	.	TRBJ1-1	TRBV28	CASGGYLMNTEAFF	TGTGCCAGCGGGGGGTATCTCATGAACACTGAAGCTTTCTTT
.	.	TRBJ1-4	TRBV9	CASSSTGGEKLFF	TGTGCCAGCAGCTCTACCGGGGGTGAAAAACTGTTTTTT
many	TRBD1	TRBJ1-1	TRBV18	CASSEGQGNTEAFF	TGTGCCAGCTCTGAAGGACAGGGGAACACTGAAGCTTTCTTT
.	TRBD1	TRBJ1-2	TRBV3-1	CASSDRGLAGYTF	TGTGCCAGCAGTGACAGGGGGCTTGCTGGCTACACCTTC
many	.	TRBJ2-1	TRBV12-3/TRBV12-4	CASSEMALAPYNEQFF	TGTGCCAGCAGTGAAATGGCCCTGGCCCCTTACAATGAGCAGTTCTTC
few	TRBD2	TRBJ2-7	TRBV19	CASSIKGLAGGENYEQYF	TGTGCCAGTAGTATAAAGGGACTAGCGGGAGGGGAAAACTACGAGCAGTACTTC
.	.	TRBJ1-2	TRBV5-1	CASSLGRAGDVFTF	TGCGCCAGCAGCTTGGGGCGGGCAGGAGACGTCTTTACCTTC
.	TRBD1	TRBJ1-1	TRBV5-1	CASLGPRSGGNTEAFF	TGCGCCAGCTTAGGCCCCCGCTCAGGGGGGAACACTGAAGCTTTCTTT
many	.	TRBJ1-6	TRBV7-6	CASSLSGDGSPLHF	TGTGCCAGCAGCTTATCAGGGGACGGTTCACCCCTCCACTTT
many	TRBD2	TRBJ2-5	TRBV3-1	CASSQPTSGRARSQETQYF	TGTGCCAGCAGCCAGCCCACTAGCGGGAGAGCACGTAGTCAAGAGACCCAGTACTTC
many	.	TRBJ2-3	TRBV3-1	CASSQDRARHLNTDTQYF	TGTGCCAGCAGCCAAGATCGGGCTAGACACCTGAACACAGATACGCAGTATTTT
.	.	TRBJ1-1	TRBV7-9	CASSLGGQPAGGTEAFF	TGTGCCAGCAGCTTAGGGGGACAACCGGCCGGGGGTACTGAAGCTTTCTTT
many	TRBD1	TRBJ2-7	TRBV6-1	CASIIGQGTYEQYF	TGTGCCAGCATAATAGGACAGGGTACGTACGAGCAGTACTTC
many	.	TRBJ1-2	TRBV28	CASSPGGYGYTF	TGTGCCAGCAGTCCCGGGGGCTATGGCTACACCTTC
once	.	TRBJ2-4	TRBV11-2	CASSLSVERSLTKQNIQYF	TGTGCCAGCAGCTTAAGTGTAGAGAGAAGCCTGACCAAACAAAACATTCAGTACTTC
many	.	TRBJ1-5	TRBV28	CASSFELNQPQHF	TGTGCCAGCAGTTTCGAGTTAAATCAGCCCCAGCATTTT
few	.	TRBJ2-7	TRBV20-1	CSARGQANSYEQYF	TGCAGTGCTAGAGGACAGGCGAACTCCTACGAGCAGTACTTC